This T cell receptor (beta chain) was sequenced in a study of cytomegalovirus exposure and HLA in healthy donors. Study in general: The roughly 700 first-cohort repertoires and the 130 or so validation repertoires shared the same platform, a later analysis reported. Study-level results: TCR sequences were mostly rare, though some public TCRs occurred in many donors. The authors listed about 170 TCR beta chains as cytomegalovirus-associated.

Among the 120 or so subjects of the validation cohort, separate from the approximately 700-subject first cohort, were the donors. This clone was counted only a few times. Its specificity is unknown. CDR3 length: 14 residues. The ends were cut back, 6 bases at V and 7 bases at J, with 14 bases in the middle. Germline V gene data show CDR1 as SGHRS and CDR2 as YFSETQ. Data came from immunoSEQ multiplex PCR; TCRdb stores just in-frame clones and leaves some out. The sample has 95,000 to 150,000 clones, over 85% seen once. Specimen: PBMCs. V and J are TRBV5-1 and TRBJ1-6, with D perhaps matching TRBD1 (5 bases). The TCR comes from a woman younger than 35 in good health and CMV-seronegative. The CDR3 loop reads CASTQIGANSPLHF. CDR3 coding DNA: TGCGCCAGCACCCAAATTGGGGCGAATTCACCCCTCCACTTT.